This T cell receptor (beta chain) was recorded in a study of blood T cells in healthy people across ages. A second PCR, run for roughly 7 to 11 cycles, used a sample-barcoded 5' primer plus a J-beta primer mix. TCRdb fed the 5' RACE reads into MiXCR, producing one record per CDR3 protein. This table holds about 1 million distinct CDR3 sequences, less than 25% found once. The germline V and J ends were trimmed by 1 base and 1 base, with 10 bases remaining between them. There are 16 residues in the CDR3. CDR1 and CDR2 (germline): MGHDK, SYGVNS. These records were also assigned to another study, of T cells of mothers and their children.

The rearrangement links TRBV25-1 to TRBJ2-2, with D hard to call. The sample taken for sequencing was blood. The TCR was taken from a girl aged 2-10 years in good health. The CDR3 sequence: CASSEWVIGNTGELFF. Here the CDR3 DNA reads TGTGCCAGCAGTGAATGGGTGATAGGGAACACCGGGGAGCTGTTTTTT. Variable domain in full (rest from reference TRBV25-1 and TRBJ2-2): EADIYQTPRYLVIGTGKKITLECSQTMGHDKMYWYQQDPGMELHLIHYSYGVNSTEKGDLSSESTVSRIRTEHFPLTLESARPSHTSQYLCASSEWVIGNTGELFFGEGSRLTVL.